The rows below give T cell receptor beta chains drawn from one sample of a study of T cell responses to AZD1222 COVID-19 vaccine. Here immunoSEQ multiplex PCR was the method, and the copy in TCRdb shows in-frame clones only, minus some. The profile shows around 110,000 clones, 70% to 90% of them singletons. The material was peripheral blood, obtained on day 0 of MenACWY control vaccination. Every receptor here comes from an adult in good health. Both conserved end residues are part of each CDR3. The order of the fields is D gene, J gene, clone size, V gene, CDR3 DNA, CDR3 protein. D genes are given only for firm matches. Rows may omit the clone size; those that give it use once, few, many or a size class.

>NA|TRBJ2-5|once|TRBV5-6
TGTGCCAGCAGTTTTGGGCTGGAGACCCAGTACTTC
CASSFGLETQYF
>NA|TRBJ2-7|NA|TRBV6-5
TGTGCCAGCAGGAAGAGCGGCTCCTACGAGCAGTACTTC
CASRKSGSYEQYF
>NA|TRBJ1-1|NA|TRBV29-1
TGCAGCGTCAATGGCGCTATGAACACTGAAGCTTTCTTT
CSVNGAMNTEAFF
>NA|TRBJ1-2|NA|TRBV28
TGTGCCAGCAGTTTCCGCGACTATGGCTACACCTTC
CASSFRDYGYTF
>TRBD1|TRBJ2-7|NA|TRBV4-1
TGCGCCAGCAGCAAGCAGACCGGGACAGGGGCCGCCTACGAGCAGTACTTC
CASSKQTGTGAAYEQYF
>TRBD1|TRBJ1-5|NA|TRBV3-1/TRBV3-2
TGTGCCAGCAGCCTTTTGGGACAGGATCAGCCCCAGCATTTT
CASSLLGQDQPQHF
>NA|TRBJ2-6|NA|TRBV18
TGTGCCAGCTCACGCGAATCGGGATTCTCTGGGGCCAACGTCCTGACTTTC
CASSRESGFSGANVLTF
>NA|TRBJ1-3|NA|TRBV5-1
TGCGCCAGCCGGGGCTCTGGAAACACCATATATTTT
CASRGSGNTIYF
>TRBD1|TRBJ1-6|once|TRBV5-3
TGTGCCAGAAGCCCTCAGGGGGAGGTCTCCTATAATTCACCCCTCCACTTT
CARSPQGEVSYNSPLHF
>NA|TRBJ2-7|few|TRBV30
TGTGCCTGGAGTGGGACGGGACACGAGCAGTACTTC
CAWSGTGHEQYF
>NA|TRBJ1-5|NA|TRBV6-5
TGTGCCAGCAGTTCCGGCAGGCTATACAATCAGCCCCAGCATTTT
CASSSGRLYNQPQHF
>TRBD1|TRBJ2-7|once|TRBV18
TGTGCCAGCTCACCTCGACAGGGATTGGGTACCGAGCAGTACTTC
CASSPRQGLGTEQYF
>TRBD2|TRBJ2-5|NA|TRBV5-1
TGCGCCAGCAGAGCGGGACGGGGAGAGACCCAGTACTTC
CASRAGRGETQYF
>NA|TRBJ2-5|NA|TRBV11-3
TGTGCCAGCAGCAGGGACCCCCGAGGGGAGACCCAGTACTTC
CASSRDPRGETQYF
>NA|TRBJ1-3|NA|TRBV28
TGTGCCAGCAGCCCTCAGGGTACCCCTGGAAACACCATATATTTT
CASSPQGTPGNTIYF
>NA|TRBJ2-1|few|TRBV12-2
TGTGCAAGTCGCTTACAGCTTAGCGGGGGGGTGTACAATGAGCAGTTCTTC
CASRLQLSGGVYNEQFF
>NA|TRBJ2-7|NA|TRBV5-4
TGTGCCAGCAGCCCGGGACATGGGGCCTCCTACGAGCAGTACTTC
CASSPGHGASYEQYF
>TRBD1|TRBJ2-1|NA|TRBV27
TGTGCCAGCAGTCGTCCCAGGGGGCGATCCTACAATGAGCAGTTCTTC
CASSRPRGRSYNEQFF
>NA|TRBJ2-2|NA|TRBV9
TGTGCCAGCAGCGCGACCTTAGGCACCGGGGAGCTGTTTTTT
CASSATLGTGELFF
>NA|TRBJ1-3|NA|TRBV18
TGTGCCAGCTCGCCACAAATGGGCTCTGGAAACACCATATATTTT
CASSPQMGSGNTIYF
>NA|TRBJ2-3|NA|TRBV3-1/TRBV3-2
TGTGCCAGCAGGGTTCGGGGGGATACGCAGTATTTT
CASRVRGDTQYF
>NA|TRBJ1-1|NA|TRBV5-1
TGCGCCAGCAGCTTGGAGGGCTATGAAGCTTTCTTT
CASSLEGYEAFF
>TRBD1|TRBJ1-2|once|TRBV11-2
TGTGCCAGCAGCCGAGGGGGCGCGGGTCCTGGCTACACCTTC
CASSRGGAGPGYTF
>NA|TRBJ2-3|NA|TRBV3-1/TRBV3-2
TGTGCCAGCAGCCCGAGTGTTAGCACAGATACGCAGTATTTT
CASSPSVSTDTQYF
>NA|TRBJ1-6|NA|TRBV6-2/TRBV6-3
TGTGCCAGCAGTTACCCACCGAGTCGTGCCGGGGGATCACCCCTCCACTTT
CASSYPPSRAGGSPLHF
>NA|TRBJ1-2|NA|TRBV5-6
TGTGCCAGCAGCTTGGCCGTTGGGGTCCGCTACACCTTC
CASSLAVGVRYTF
>NA|TRBJ1-2|NA|TRBV2
TGTGCCAGTACGACCGGGTCAGAGCGAGGCTACACCTTC
CASTTGSERGYTF
>TRBD1|TRBJ2-7|NA|TRBV2
TGTGCCAGCAGTGATGGTCGGGACAGGGTCCTCTACGAGCAGTACTTC
CASSDGRDRVLYEQYF
>NA|TRBJ2-2|NA|TRBV19
TGTGCCAGTAGGCACCCCACCGGGGAGCTGTTTTTT
CASRHPTGELFF
>TRBD1|TRBJ2-3|NA|TRBV19
TGTGCCAGTAGTAGCGGACAGGGAACAGATACGCAGTATTTT
CASSSGQGTDTQYF
>NA|TRBJ1-1|NA|TRBV21-1
TGTGCCAGCAGCAAAGGAACAGATCAAGCTTTCTTT
CASSKGTDQAFF
>TRBD1|TRBJ1-1|NA|TRBV5-1
TGCGCCAGCAGCTCTAACAGGGGGGAGGAAGCTTTCTTT
CASSSNRGEEAFF
>NA|TRBJ2-7|NA|TRBV7-2
TGTGCCAGCAGCCCCGTACGGGGGACGGAGGGCTACGAGCAGTACTTC
CASSPVRGTEGYEQYF
>NA|TRBJ1-2|once|TRBV5-6
TGTGCCAGCAGCTGGGGGAGTAACTATGGCTACACCTTC
CASSWGSNYGYTF
>NA|TRBJ2-5|NA|TRBV5-8
TGTGCCAGCAGCAAGGACACCAGGGAGACCCAGTACTTC
CASSKDTRETQYF
>NA|TRBJ2-7|NA|TRBV13
TGTGCCAGCAGCTCCGGACCCTACGAGCAGTACTTC
CASSSGPYEQYF
>TRBD2|TRBJ2-1|NA|TRBV11-3
TGTGCCAGCAGCTTTAGCGGGGGGGCCCGTGAGCAGTTCTTC
CASSFSGGAREQFF